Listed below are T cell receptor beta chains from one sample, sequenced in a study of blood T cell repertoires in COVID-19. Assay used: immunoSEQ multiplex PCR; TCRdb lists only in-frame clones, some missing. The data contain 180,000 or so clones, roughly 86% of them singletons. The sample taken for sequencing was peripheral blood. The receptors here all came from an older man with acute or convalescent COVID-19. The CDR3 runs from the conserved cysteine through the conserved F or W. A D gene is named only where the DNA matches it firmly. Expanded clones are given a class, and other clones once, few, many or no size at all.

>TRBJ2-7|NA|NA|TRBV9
CASSVGGDFYEQYF
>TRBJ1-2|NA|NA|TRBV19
CASSIDGQVDYGYTF
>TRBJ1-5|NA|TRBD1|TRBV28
CASTLGTGVNQPQHF
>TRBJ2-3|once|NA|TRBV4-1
CASSQARTARDTQYF
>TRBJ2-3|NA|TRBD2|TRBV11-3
CASSSRLAGRPDTQYF
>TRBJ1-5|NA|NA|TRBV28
CASIPGPGSQPQHF
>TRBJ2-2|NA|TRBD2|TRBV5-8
CASSLMREGGTGELFF
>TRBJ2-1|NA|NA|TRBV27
CASSPRGGWVSSYNEQFF
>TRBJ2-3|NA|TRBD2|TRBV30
CAWTNRGGDTQYF
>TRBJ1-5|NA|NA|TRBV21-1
CASSRDSQGAQHF
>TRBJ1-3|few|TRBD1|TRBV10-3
CAIKVNPTGTGNTIYF
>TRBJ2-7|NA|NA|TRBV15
CATSRGRSYEQYF
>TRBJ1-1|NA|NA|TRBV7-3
CASSPSVNTEAFF
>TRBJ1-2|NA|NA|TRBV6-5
CASSPQTGAGYTF
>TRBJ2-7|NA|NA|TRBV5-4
CASSSGERSAYEQYF